Listed below are T cell receptor beta chains from one sample, sequenced in a study of T-cell memory formation after mild COVID-19. TCRdb used MiXCR to reprocess the 5' RACE reads, holding one entry per CDR3 protein. The table shows 180,000 or so distinct CDR3 sequences, with 11% occurring only once. Material for sequencing was PBMCs or a T cell subset sorted from them (not recorded which). All receptors come from a man aged 18 to 29 who had mild COVID-19 (a few samples of this study predate the infection). Cell type and time point are not known. CDR3s include the opening cysteine and the closing phenylalanine or tryptophan. A D gene is named only where the DNA matches it firmly. Rows give clone size only sometimes, using once, few, many, or a class for an expanded clone.

V gene	D gene	clone size	J gene	CDR3 DNA	CDR3 protein
TRBV7-9	-	-	TRBJ1-3	TGTGCCAGCAGCTTTTGGCTGCCTAACGACGGAAACACCATATATTTT	CASSFWLPNDGNTIYF
TRBV5-1	-	-	TRBJ2-1	TGCGCCAGCAGATCAGGGCCGTACAATGAGCAGTTCTTC	CASRSGPYNEQFF
TRBV5-4	TRBD2	few	TRBJ2-5	TGTGCCAGCAGCCGGGATCTGCGGGGGGCCCAAGAGACCCAGTACTTC	CASSRDLRGAQETQYF
TRBV7-9	-	-	TRBJ1-2	TGTGCCAGCAGCTCCGCAGGCTACTATGGCTACACCTTC	CASSSAGYYGYTF
TRBV28	TRBD1	-	TRBJ2-7	TGTGCCAGCAGTTTGCCCGGACAGGGGATCTACGAGCAGTACTTC	CASSLPGQGIYEQYF
TRBV7-3	TRBD2	-	TRBJ2-3	TGTGCCAGCAGCCCGCAGCCCCTAGCGGGCACAGATACGCAGTATTTT	CASSPQPLAGTDTQYF
TRBV5-1	-	few	TRBJ2-2	TGCGCCAGCAGCCAAACCGGGCAGCCGGCTGGGGAGCTGTTTTTT	CASSQTGQPAGELFF
TRBV7-9	TRBD2	-	TRBJ2-1	TGTGCCAGCAGGGGGGGGAGCTCCTACAATGAGCAGTTCTTC	CASRGGSSYNEQFF
TRBV7-9	-	few	TRBJ2-1	TGTGCCAGCAGCTTAGACAGCCCCTACAATGAGCAGTTCTTC	CASSLDSPYNEQFF
TRBV9	-	-	TRBJ2-5	TGTGCCAGCAGCGACAGCCTGGGGAGGGAGACCCAGTACTTC	CASSDSLGRETQYF
TRBV15	TRBD1	-	TRBJ2-1	TGTGCCACCAGCAGAGCACAGGGGGTGTACAATGAGCAGTTCTTC	CATSRAQGVYNEQFF
TRBV20-1	-	-	TRBJ1-1	TGCAGTGCTAGTGGGACTCCGGGGAACACTGAAGCTTTCTTT	CSASGTPGNTEAFF
TRBV7-7	-	-	TRBJ2-2	TGTGCTAGCAGCACCACAGGGCCCGGGGAGCTGTTTTTT	CASSTTGPGELFF
TRBV6-2/TRBV6-3	-	few	TRBJ1-5	TGTGCCAGCAGACCGCCGGGGGGAGGTAATCAGCCCCAGCATTTT	CASRPPGGGNQPQHF
TRBV3-1	TRBD2	-	TRBJ2-4	TGTGCCAGCAGCCAAGGTGTCGGGGGGGTTGTTGGATTC	CASSQGVGGVVGF
TRBV5-5	-	few	TRBJ2-5	TGTGCCAGCAGCTTGGCCAGCGGATACCAAGAGACCCAGTACTTC	CASSLASGYQETQYF
TRBV6-2/TRBV6-3	-	few	TRBJ1-5	TGTGCCAGCAGTTACAGCAGGAGCCATAATCAGCCCCAGCATTTT	CASSYSRSHNQPQHF
TRBV5-4	TRBD1	few	TRBJ1-6	TGTGCCAGCAGCTTGGACCCGGCAGGGGGTGGCTCACCCCTCCACTTT	CASSLDPAGGGSPLHF
TRBV12-3/TRBV12-4	-	many	TRBJ2-5	TGTGCCAGCAGCTACAACTCACAAGAGACCCAGTACTTC	CASSYNSQETQYF
TRBV7-2	-	-	TRBJ2-3	TGTGCCAGCAGCCCTCAAACCCCAGTCACAGATACGCAGTATTTT	CASSPQTPVTDTQYF
TRBV7-3	-	few	TRBJ2-7	TGTGCCAGCAGCTTGACAGAGAGCTCCTACGAGCAGTACTTC	CASSLTESSYEQYF
TRBV2	TRBD2	-	TRBJ2-3	TGTGCCAGCAGTATAGGACTAGCGGGGGAGACAGATACGCAGTATTTT	CASSIGLAGETDTQYF
TRBV6-5	-	-	TRBJ2-7	TGTGCCAGCAGTTACGGGGAGGCCTACGAGCAGTACTTC	CASSYGEAYEQYF
TRBV28	-	-	TRBJ1-2	TGTGCCAGCAGGGGGGGAGCACCGTACTATGGCTACACCTTC	CASRGGAPYYGYTF
TRBV6-2/TRBV6-3	-	-	TRBJ1-1	TGTGCCAGCAGTGCCGGACTGTGGCTGAACACTGAAGCTTTCTTT	CASSAGLWLNTEAFF
TRBV20-1	TRBD2	many	TRBJ2-1	TGCAGTGCTAGTAGACCGGGGGGGCCCGACAATGAGCAGTTCTTC	CSASRPGGPDNEQFF
TRBV4-2	TRBD1	-	TRBJ2-1	TGTGCCAGCAGCCAGAGGACAGGAGGAGATGAGCAGTTCTTC	CASSQRTGGDEQFF
TRBV20-1	-	-	TRBJ2-5	TGCAGTGCTAGGTTAGAGACCCAGTACTTC	CSARLETQYF
TRBV2	-	few	TRBJ1-2	TGTGCCAGCAGTGAAGCGCAGGCGAGTTACCTAGGCTACACCTTC	CASSEAQASYLGYTF
TRBV4-3	TRBD2	-	TRBJ2-5	TGCGCCAGCAGCCAAGGGGTCGGCGGGGGGACCCAAGAGACCCAGTACTTC	CASSQGVGGGTQETQYF
TRBV24-1	-	few	TRBJ1-2	TGTGCCACCAGTGTGCCGGGGAGTGAGGGCTACACCTTC	CATSVPGSEGYTF
TRBV12-3/TRBV12-4	TRBD2	-	TRBJ2-5	TGTGCCAGCAGCCCAACTAGCGGGGGGGGCCAAGAGACCCAGTACTTC	CASSPTSGGGQETQYF
TRBV5-1	-	-	TRBJ2-5	TGCGCCAGCAGCCCCAGGACAGATCAAGAGACCCAGTACTTC	CASSPRTDQETQYF
TRBV30	-	few	TRBJ1-1	TGTGCCTGGAGGACAGACCGCGTGAACACTGAAGCTTTCTTT	CAWRTDRVNTEAFF
TRBV28	TRBD1	few	TRBJ1-2	TGTGCCAGCAGTAGGGACAGATACTATGGCTACACCTTC	CASSRDRYYGYTF
TRBV18	-	-	TRBJ1-1	TGTGCCAGCTCACCAGGGACGGACAACACTGAAGCTTTCTTT	CASSPGTDNTEAFF
TRBV4-1	-	many	TRBJ2-3	TGCGCCAGCAGCCAAGGGTCCGGGGCGGATACGCAGTATTTT	CASSQGSGADTQYF
TRBV6-5	TRBD1	few	TRBJ1-2	TGTGCCAGCAGTTCGGACAGGAGACATGGCTACACCTTC	CASSSDRRHGYTF
TRBV29-1	-	-	TRBJ2-7	TGCAGCGTCTCGAAGATCACCGGGCCCGGAGACGAGCAGTACTTC	CSVSKITGPGDEQYF
TRBV6-5	-	-	TRBJ2-5	TGTGCCAGCAGTAAGAAACAGGGAGGGGAGACCCAGTACTTC	CASSKKQGGETQYF
TRBV6-5	TRBD2	few	TRBJ2-7	TGTGCCAGCAGTTACTCGACCGGGGGGGTATACGAGCAGTACTTC	CASSYSTGGVYEQYF
TRBV6-6	-	many	TRBJ2-7	TGTGCCAGCAGTTACGGGGAGTTTAAAGAGCAGTACTTC	CASSYGEFKEQYF
TRBV27	TRBD2	few	TRBJ2-3	TGTGCCGCCCGAAGCGGGGGGGCCGCAGATACGCAGTATTTT	CAARSGGAADTQYF
TRBV5-1	-	-	TRBJ1-4	TGCGCCAGCAGCTATTTCGGCAGGGTTGGAGAAAAACTGTTTTTT	CASSYFGRVGEKLFF
TRBV6-5	-	-	TRBJ1-4	TGTGCCAGCAGGAACCACAGGCCGAATGAAAAACTGTTTTTT	CASRNHRPNEKLFF
TRBV9	TRBD1	-	TRBJ1-2	TGTGCCAGCAGCCCAAAGGGGGCGCGGGACTATGGCTACACCTTC	CASSPKGARDYGYTF
TRBV7-2	TRBD2	few	TRBJ2-4	TGTGCCAGCAGCACTTGGACTAGCGGGGAAAACATTCAGTACTTC	CASSTWTSGENIQYF
TRBV10-1	-	-	TRBJ2-7	TGCGCCAGCGGCTCAGGGTTCGAGCAGTACTTC	CASGSGFEQYF
TRBV7-2	-	once	TRBJ2-3	TGTGCCAGCAGAACCAGACAAACCGCAGATACGCAGTATTTT	CASRTRQTADTQYF
TRBV5-1	TRBD1	many	TRBJ1-1	TGCGCCAGCAGCTCGACCCCGGGACAGGGGAACACTGAAGCTTTCTTT	CASSSTPGQGNTEAFF
TRBV18	TRBD1	-	TRBJ2-7	TGTGCCAGCTCACCACCTTCGTCCGGGACAGGGAACGAGCAGTACTTC	CASSPPSSGTGNEQYF
TRBV27	-	few	TRBJ2-1	TGTGCCAGCAGTTTAGTTCGCGGGACGCGGACCTACAATGAGCAGTTCTTC	CASSLVRGTRTYNEQFF
TRBV4-3	TRBD2	few	TRBJ2-5	TGCGCCAGCAGCCAAGAGTGGGGGAGGGGTGAGGGGGAGACCCAGTACTTC	CASSQEWGRGEGETQYF
TRBV5-1	-	few	TRBJ1-2	TGCGCCAGCAGCTTGGATACAGGTGCGGATGGCTACACCTTC	CASSLDTGADGYTF
TRBV4-1	TRBD1	-	TRBJ2-7	TGCGCCAGCAGCACACCCGGGACAGGGATTTACGAGCAGTACTTC	CASSTPGTGIYEQYF
TRBV5-1	-	many	TRBJ2-3	TGCGCCAGCAGCTTGGGGACAACCACAGATACGCAGTATTTT	CASSLGTTTDTQYF
TRBV4-1	-	-	TRBJ1-4	TGCGCCAGCAGCCAAGCGAGGGGGATCATCAATGAAAAACTGTTTTTT	CASSQARGIINEKLFF
TRBV4-3	-	many	TRBJ2-4	TGCGCCAGCAGCCGATGGGGGCCCGGGCAAATAGCCAAAAACATTCAGTACTTC	CASSRWGPGQIAKNIQYF
TRBV7-2	-	-	TRBJ1-1	TGTGCCAGCAGCTTCTCAGAGAACACTGAAGCTTTCTTT	CASSFSENTEAFF